This entry lists 13 T cell receptor beta chains sequenced from one sample in a study of blood T cell repertoires in COVID-19. Assay used: immunoSEQ multiplex PCR; TCRdb lists only in-frame clones, some missing. This sample carries 150,000 to 200,000 clones, roughly 87% of them seen once, and the ten largest clones take 3.5% to 4%. The sequencing sample was made of peripheral blood. Receptor source: a woman aged 55-69 years who had recovered from COVID-19.

V gene TRBV11-2 combines with J gene TRBJ2-1; 9 nucleotides align to TRBD2. Trimming took 0 bases from V and 12 from J; bases not matched to a gene: 0. This CDR3 comprises 12 residues. Per germline, CDR1 SGHAT and CDR2 FQNNGV. The CDR3 coding sequence is TGTGCCAGCAGCTTAGAACTAGCGGGGCAGTTCTTC. Its protein product is CASSLELAGQFF.

V and J are TRBV29-1 and TRBJ2-7; weak D call: TRBD2 (6 bases). Per germline, CDR1 SQVTM and CDR2 ANQGSEA. With 3 bases removed from V and 0 bases from J, the gap between germline ends came to 15 bases. The CDR3 covers 15 residues. The chain's CDR3 is CSVDEGTASSYEQYF. CDR3 bases: TGCAGCGTTGATGAGGGGACTGCGAGCTCCTACGAGCAGTACTTC.

In this sample, this clone turned up a few times. The chain joins TRBV10-1 to TRBJ2-7; D might be TRBD2 (6 bases). The CDR3 has 16 amino acids. Germline V gene data show CDR1 as WNHNN and CDR2 as SYGVQD (reference sequence). V was trimmed by 10 bases and J by 0 bases, leaving 22 bases between them. The CDR3 sequence: CANLSIAEITSYEQYF. In DNA, the CDR3 is TGCGCCAACCTCTCCATAGCGGAAATCACCTCCTACGAGCAGTACTTC.

The chain couples TRBV14 to TRBJ2-5, with TRBD2 as a possible D gene (5 bases). Looked up from germline, CDR1 is SGHDN and CDR2 is FVKESK. Trimming shortened V by 1 base and J by 5 bases, and 14 bases separated the two germline ends. This CDR3 comprises 15 residues. CDR3 coding DNA: TGTGCCAGCAGCCAAGTGTCGGGGATCGGGGAGACCCAGTACTTC. It encodes CASSQVSGIGETQYF. Combining the CDR3 with reference TRBV14 and TRBJ2-5 gives the whole variable domain EAGVTQFPSHSVIEKGQTVTLRCDPISGHDNLYWYRRVMGKEIKFLLHFVKESKQDESGMPNNRFLAERTGGTYSTLKVQPAELEDSGVYFCASSQVSGIGETQYFGPGTRLLVL.

The gene calls are TRBV5-1 and TRBJ2-2, with D tentatively TRBD2 (6 bases). Germline-derived CDR1 and CDR2 are SGHRS and YFSETQ. The CDR3 is made up of 16 amino acids. Trimming took off 4 bases at V and 4 bases at J, with 17 bases between the two ends. The CDR3 region has the DNA TGCGCCAGCAGCGGAAGTTTCGGGACTTTCACCGGGGAGCTGTTTTTT. Protein sequence: CASSGSFGTFTGELFF.

This sequence joins TRBV2 and TRBJ1-1; 9 positions agree with TRBD1. Germline lookup yields CDR1 SNHLY and CDR2 FYNNEI. Trimming took 2 bases from V and 6 from J; bases not matched to a gene: 10. This CDR3 has 16 amino acids. The CDR3 coding sequence is TGTGCCAGCAGTGAATGGGTGACAGGGGGAGGCGCTGAAGCTTTCTTT. Its protein is CASSEWVTGGGAEAFF.

This chain joins TRBV6-5 and TRBJ1-1; TRBD1 agrees at 7 bases. With 5 bases clipped from V and 0 bases from J, the junction kept 6 bases outside the gene matches. Germline lookup yields CDR1 MNHEY and CDR2 SVGAGI. The CDR3 covers 15 residues. This CDR3 is CASSTGQTLNTEAFF. CDR3 sequence (DNA): TGTGCCAGCAGTACGGGACAGACATTGAACACTGAAGCTTTCTTT.

This CDR3 reads CASSVLPAYEQYF. The CDR3 nucleotides read TGTGCCAGCAGCGTTCTCCCCGCCTACGAGCAGTACTTC. The chain recombines TRBV9 with TRBJ2-7; the D is unclear. Trimming took off 2 bases at V and 2 bases at J, with 8 bases between the two ends. Germline V gene sequence: CDR1 SGDLS, CDR2 YYNGEE. This CDR3 has 13 residues.

The J gene is TRBJ1-5, the V gene TRBV7-2, with D maybe TRBD1 (5 bases). The length of the CDR3 is 13 residues. The ends were cut back, 5 bases at V and 7 bases at J, with 12 bases in the middle. CDR1 is SGHTA, CDR2 FQGNSA, per germline. This CDR3 is CASSPRRGQPQHF. CDR3 in DNA: TGTGCCAGCAGCCCCCGGCGGGGGCAGCCCCAGCATTTT.

V gene TRBV19 combines with J gene TRBJ1-5; 8 bases line up with TRBD1. The V gene's germline CDR1 is LNHDA and CDR2 SQIVND (reference sequence). The CDR3 runs 15 residues. Trimming took 3 bases from V and 6 from J; bases not matched to a gene: 7. CDR3 protein: CASSIQGQGSQPQHF. The CDR3 DNA reads as TGTGCCAGTAGTATTCAAGGACAGGGCTCTCAGCCCCAGCATTTT.

The chain recombines TRBV18 with TRBJ1-2, with a weak D call TRBD1 (5 bases). CDR3 length equals 14 residues. Germline values: CDR1 KGHSH, CDR2 LQKENI. V lost 0 bases, J lost 4 bases, and 9 bases lay in between. In DNA, the CDR3 is TGTGCCAGCTCACCACCGGGGCGAACCTATGGCTACACCTTC. As protein: CASSPPGRTYGYTF.

This chain connects TRBV28 to TRBJ1-3, with 8 positions matching TRBD1. Germline-derived CDR1 and CDR2 are MDHEN and SYDVKM. The CDR3 is 16 amino acids. Germline trimming cut 5 bases from V and 6 bases from J; bases unmatched to any gene: 12. The CDR3 reads CASSRFPRTGKNTIYF. As DNA, the CDR3 is TGTGCCAGCAGTCGTTTCCCCAGGACAGGGAAAAACACCATATATTTT.

The sample holds one count of this clone. The V gene is TRBV4-2, the J gene TRBJ2-3; 11 nucleotides line up with TRBD2. From germline, CDR1 is LGHNA and CDR2 YNFKEQ. The CDR3 is 17 residues long. V shed 2 bases, J shed 2 bases, and the junction held 6 bases outside the gene matches. The CDR3 region is CASSQITSGGATDTQYF. The CDR3, as DNA: TGTGCCAGCAGCCAAATAACTAGCGGGGGTGCCACAGATACGCAGTATTTT.